This record looks at one T cell receptor (beta chain) sequence and its context. Profiling relied on immunoSEQ multiplex PCR, and the TCRdb table lists in-frame clones only, not all of them. The data hold 320,000 or so clones, with roughly 85% observed a single time. Cohorts were assigned according to the clinical history that participants reported. CDR1 is LNHNV and CDR2 is YYDKDF in the germline V gene (reference sequence). The CDR3 length is 16 residues. The trim removed 0 bases at V and 3 bases at J, leaving 7 bases unmatched. The sample belongs to a study of blood T cell repertoires in COVID-19. What was sequenced was PBMCs or T cells enriched from blood (not recorded which). This sequence joins TRBV15 and TRBJ2-7, with 8 bases aligning to TRBD1. The TCR sequence derives from a woman in her thirties who had been exposed to COVID-19. The CDR3 sequence: CATSREPTGVNYEQYF. The CDR3 nucleotides are TGTGCCACCAGCAGAGAGCCGACAGGGGTAAACTACGAGCAGTACTTC.